The T cell receptor beta chain under discussion was sequenced for a study of beta chain bispecific antibodies for T cell cancers. Study-wide context: Surviving healthy donor T cells from leukemia-line and bispecific antibody cocultures were TRBV-sequenced for family depletion. The study, taken as a whole, reports: In these mixed samples, most targeted TRBV reads derived from the leukemia cell line.

At least ten counts were recorded for this clonotype. Antigen unknown. Either OKT3 anti-CD3 antibody or CD3/CD28 beads expanded T cells from blood mononuclear cells over 3 days. Culture medium contained IL-2 at 85 to 100 IU/ml and IL-7 at about 5.4 ng/ml. TCRdb reprocessed the 5' RACE reads with MiXCR, giving one entry per CDR3 protein. The sample lists roughly 15,000 distinct CDR3 sequences, less than 2.5% occurring once. J lost 4 bases, V lost 4 bases, and 13 bases had no gene match. Germline loops: CDR1 MNHEY, CDR2 SMNVEV (reference sequence). The CDR3 consists of 18 residues. The receptor was isolated from a human donor in good health. Some clones in this sample may be carry-over from other donors' samples. This sequence joins TRBV27 and TRBJ2-2; 9 bases agree with TRBD1. The sequencing input was healthy donor T cells cultured with leukemia cells. The CDR3 region has the DNA TGTGCCAGCAGTTCTTTGCCCCTCCGGGACAGGGTCACCGGGGAGCTGTTTTTT. The encoded protein is CASSSLPLRDRVTGELFF.